What follows are 25 T cell receptor beta chains derived from one specimen sequenced in a study of T cell responses to AZD1222 COVID-19 vaccine. Sequencing was performed with immunoSEQ multiplex PCR; in TCRdb, only in-frame clones are kept and a portion is missing. The sample includes about 120,000 clones, approximately 90% of them seen just once. Sequenced here: peripheral blood, sampled on day 0 of AZD1222 vaccination. These receptors were taken from an adult in good health.

The J gene is TRBJ2-1, the V gene TRBV9, with D perhaps matching TRBD2 (6 bases). CDR1 SGDLS and CDR2 YYNGEE come from the germline V gene. Trimming shortened V by 0 bases and J by 0 bases, and 10 bases separated the two germline ends. The CDR3 runs to 16 residues. CDR3 nucleotides: TGTGCCAGCAGCGTAGCTCCGACTAGCTCCTACAATGAGCAGTTCTTC. Encoded protein: CASSVAPTSSYNEQFF.

The chain links TRBV7-2 to TRBJ2-5; TRBD2 matches at 7 bases. V dropped 0 bases and J dropped 5; count of bases not matched to a gene: 9. The CDR3 is made up of 16 amino acids. The germline gives CDR1 SGHTA, CDR2 FQGNSA. CDR3 nucleotides: TGTGCCAGCAGCTTAGCGCAGGGCGGGAGTGGGGAGACCCAGTACTTC. Translation: CASSLAQGGSGETQYF.

The rearrangement joins TRBV9 to TRBJ2-7; D gene uncertain. The CDR3 runs to 14 residues. CDR1 and CDR2 (germline): SGDLS, YYNGEE. Trimming left V 1 base short and J 0 bases short, with 8 bases between. DNA of the CDR3: TGTGCCAGCAGCGTAATGGGAAGCTCCTACGAGCAGTACTTC. Translated: CASSVMGSSYEQYF. Full variable domain (missing parts from reference TRBV9 and TRBJ2-7): DSGVTQTPKHLITATGQRVTLRCSPRSGDLSVYWYQQSLDQGLQFLIQYYNGEERAKGNILERFSAQQFPDLHSELNLSSLELGDSALYFCASSVMGSSYEQYFGPGTRLTVT.

The chain recombines TRBV5-1 with TRBJ2-7; 7 nucleotides line up with TRBD1. The CDR3 covers 15 residues. With V trimmed by 4 bases and J by 2 bases, 9 bases remained unmatched. Germline assignment: CDR1 SGHRS and CDR2 YFSETQ. As DNA, the CDR3 is TGCGCCAGCAGCCTAATGACAGGGTCGCCCTACGAGCAGTACTTC. Amino acid sequence: CASSLMTGSPYEQYF.

The genes are TRBV3-1 (or the pseudogene TRBV3-2) and TRBJ2-4; D possibly matches TRBD1 or TRBD2 (5 bases each). The V end was cut by 4 bases, the J end by 5 bases, with 15 bases between. CDR1 and CDR2 from the germline V gene are LGHDT and YNNKEL (reference sequence). This CDR3 spans 15 amino acids. Here the CDR3 DNA reads TGTGCCAGCAGCCGCCCCGGGGCGGCCCAAAACATTCAGTACTTC. Amino acid sequence: CASSRPGAAQNIQYF.

Only a few counts were recorded for this clone. The genes are TRBV27 and TRBJ2-1; a weak D match, TRBD1 (7 bases). The CDR3 length is 15 residues. Germline V gives CDR1 MNHEY, CDR2 SMNVEV (reference sequence). V shed 8 bases and J shed 7 bases, with 21 bases lying between them. The CDR3 nucleotides read TGTGCCAGCTCCCGCCTCATCAGGGGGACTAATGAGCAGTTCTTC. Translating gives CASSRLIRGTNEQFF.

The V call is TRBV28, the J call TRBJ2-4; D is undetermined. CDR1 is MDHEN and CDR2 is SYDVKM in the germline V gene. V lost 4 bases to trimming and J lost 0 bases, with 13 bases between them. This CDR3 contains 16 residues. CDR3 nucleotide sequence: TGTGCCAGCAGTTCTCACCCATCTCAAGCCAAAAACATTCAGTACTTC. It translates to CASSSHPSQAKNIQYF.

This clone came up once. The chain recombines TRBV28 with TRBJ2-4; D uncertain. CDR3 length: 11 residues. V lost 3 bases and J lost 6, with 3 bases in between. Germline assignment: CDR1 MDHEN and CDR2 SYDVKM. The CDR3 DNA sequence: TGTGCCAGCAGTTTGGGAAACATTCAGTACTTC. Its translation: CASSLGNIQYF.

This clone was seen only a few times. This chain links TRBV5-1 with TRBJ1-2; D is possibly TRBD1 (5 bases). Trimming removed 4 bases from V and 5 bases from J, with 18 bases in between. The length of the CDR3 is 15 residues. Per the germline V gene, CDR1 is SGHRS and CDR2 is YFSETQ. CDR3: CASSPAGGTRYGYTF. Written as DNA, the CDR3 is TGCGCCAGCAGCCCGGCGGGGGGGACGCGTTATGGCTACACCTTC.

With regard to this clone: Germline and junction disagree at one end, which may indicate a read error. The chain employs TRBV7-7 and TRBJ2-7; maybe TRBD2 (7 bases). Germline CDR1 SSHAT, CDR2 FNYEAQ (reference sequence). This CDR3 contains 15 residues. The CDR3 is CASSLGPGEGYEQYF. As DNA, the CDR3 is TGTGCTAGCAGCTTAGGTCCAGGGGAGGGCTACGAGCAGTACTTC.

The CDR3 coding sequence is TGTGCCAGCAGCTTAGCTAGGGGCGGGCGGGAGACCCAGTACTTC. As protein: CASSLARGGRETQYF. The rearrangement uses TRBV11-2 and TRBJ2-5, with D perhaps being TRBD1 or TRBD2 (5 bases each). Per the germline V gene, CDR1 is SGHAT and CDR2 is FQNNGV. Trimming removed 1 base at V and 5 bases at J, with 14 bases between. The CDR3 covers 15 residues.

The rearrangement links TRBV7-9 to TRBJ2-3; no definite D call. Between the trimmed V and J ends, which lost 1 base and 1 base, there was a span of 6 bases. This CDR3 has 14 amino acids. Germline lookup yields CDR1 SEHNR and CDR2 FQNEAQ (reference sequence). CDR3 DNA sequence: TGTGCCAGCAGCTTAGATTTCGGCACAGATACGCAGTATTTT. Its translation: CASSLDFGTDTQYF.

The chain employs TRBV5-1 and TRBJ2-3, with 16 positions matching TRBD2. The ends lost 0 bases at V and 6 bases at J; junction bases unmatched: 4. This CDR3 region has 17 residues. Germline V lookup: CDR1 SGHRS, CDR2 YFSETQ. The CDR3 DNA follows: TGCGCCAGCAGCTTGGCCCTGGGACTAGCGGGAGGGGATACGCAGTATTTT. It translates to CASSLALGLAGGDTQYF. The variable domain in full, with the rest retrieved from reference TRBV5-1 and TRBJ2-3, is KAGVTQTPRYLIKTRGQQVTLSCSPISGHRSVSWYQQTPGQGLQFLFEYFSETQRNKGNFPGRFSGRQFSNSRSEMNVSTLELGDSALYLCASSLALGLAGGDTQYFGPGTRLTVL.

This chain links TRBV6-2 or TRBV6-3 with TRBJ2-1; weak D call: TRBD1 (6 bases). Trimming cost V 5 bases and J 0 bases, with 8 bases left between them. Germline V gene data show CDR1 as MNHEY and CDR2 as SVGEGT. The CDR3 runs 14 residues. CDR3 DNA: TGTGCCAGCAGTAGACAGGTCTCCTACAATGAGCAGTTCTTC. This encodes CASSRQVSYNEQFF.

This sequence joins TRBV10-1 and TRBJ2-1; D tentatively reads TRBD1 or TRBD2 (5 bases each). Germline CDR1 reads WNHNN; CDR2 reads SYGVQD (reference sequence). V lost 3 bases and J 2 bases, leaving 11 bases between the germline ends. The CDR3 contains 15 residues. CDR3 DNA: TGCGCCAGCAGTGAACGGGACCCTCCCTACAATGAGCAGTTCTTC. Encoded protein: CASSERDPPYNEQFF.

This sequence joins TRBV11-2 and TRBJ1-3, with TRBD1 as a possible D gene (6 bases). CDR1 SGHAT and CDR2 FQNNGV come from the germline V gene. The CDR3 is made up of 15 amino acids. V dropped 6 bases and J dropped 0 bases, with 12 bases sitting between them. CDR3 sequence (DNA): TGTGCCAGCAGGTATACAGGGAACTCTGGAAACACCATATATTTT. Translating gives CASRYTGNSGNTIYF.

The rearrangement links TRBV6-5 to TRBJ2-3; D possibly corresponds to TRBD2 (6 bases). Trimming cost V 5 bases and J 0 bases, with 12 bases left between them. Per germline, CDR1 MNHEY and CDR2 SVGAGI. This CDR3 is built from 15 residues. The CDR3 here is CASSPGVYSTDTQYF. The CDR3 coding sequence is TGTGCCAGCAGTCCGGGGGTTTATAGCACAGATACGCAGTATTTT.

This rearrangement joins TRBV27 to TRBJ1-5; D call uncertain. The CDR3 loop spans 14 amino acids. Trimming removed 2 bases from V and 4 bases from J, with 9 bases in between. The germline V gene encodes CDR1 MNHEY and CDR2 SMNVEV (reference sequence). The CDR3 spells CASSLVRWNQPQHF. CDR3 DNA sequence: TGTGCCAGCAGTTTAGTGAGGTGGAATCAGCCCCAGCATTTT.

This clone came up a few times. At the DNA level, this CDR3 is encoded by other sequences in the same sample as well. The CDR3 spells CASSLVGGPEQYF. CDR3 bases: TGCGCCAGCAGCTTGGTCGGGGGGCCTGAGCAGTACTTC. The rearrangement uses TRBV5-1 and TRBJ2-7, with D perhaps TRBD2 (7 bases). The CDR3 spans 13 residues. From germline, CDR1 is SGHRS and CDR2 YFSETQ. V was pared by 0 bases and J by 7 bases, with 11 bases between.

This chain connects TRBV7-2 to TRBJ2-3, with D uncertain. Germline V gives CDR1 SGHTA, CDR2 FQGNSA. The CDR3 covers 13 residues. Trimming left V 6 bases short and J 4 bases short, with 11 bases between. The CDR3 region has the DNA TGTGCCAGCAGTATACAACGTCCAGATACGCAGTATTTT. It specifies CASSIQRPDTQYF.

The chain recombines TRBV30 with TRBJ1-2, with 8 positions matching TRBD1. Germline V gene lookup returns CDR1 GTSNPN and CDR2 SVGIG (reference sequence). The trim removed 2 bases at V and 3 bases at J, leaving 5 bases unmatched. The CDR3 sequence is 14 residues long. CDR3 coding DNA: TGTGCCTGGAGTTTCCTACAGGGGGACTATGGCTACACCTTC. This translates into CAWSFLQGDYGYTF.

This clone was observed a single time. This sequence joins TRBV19 and TRBJ2-7, with D perhaps given as TRBD1 or TRBD2 (6 bases each). The CDR3 covers 16 residues. Between the trimmed V and J ends, which lost 5 bases and 0 bases, there was a span of 17 bases. Germline CDR1 is LNHDA and CDR2 is SQIVND (reference sequence). CDR3 nucleotide sequence: TGTGCCAGTAGTGCCGCCGGGGGCACCAGCTCCTACGAGCAGTACTTC. As protein: CASSAAGGTSSYEQYF.

The chain couples TRBV27 to TRBJ1-3; the D gene is possibly TRBD1 (5 bases). The V gene's germline CDR1 is MNHEY and CDR2 SMNVEV (reference sequence). V shed 4 bases and J shed 4 bases, with 8 bases lying between them. The length of the CDR3 is 13 residues. The CDR3 loop is CASSSTGGNTIYF. In DNA, the CDR3 is TGTGCCAGCAGTTCTACAGGAGGAAACACCATATATTTT.

This clone was detected once. The V gene is TRBV7-6, the J gene TRBJ1-6; D gene ambiguous. The germline gives CDR1 SGHVS, CDR2 FNYEAQ. The CDR3 spans 16 residues. V was clipped by 5 bases and J by 3 bases, with 14 bases between them. The CDR3 reads CASSPGTGIYNSPLHF. DNA for the CDR3: TGTGCCAGCAGCCCCGGCACCGGTATCTATAATTCACCCCTCCACTTT.

The CDR3 protein is CASRAQGVNTEAFF. The CDR3 nucleotides are TGTGCCAGCCGGGCCCAGGGGGTGAACACTGAAGCTTTCTTT. V gene TRBV6-5 combines with J gene TRBJ1-1; TRBD1 agrees at 7 bases. The CDR3 runs to 14 residues. V lost 8 bases, J lost 0 bases, and 6 bases stayed unmatched. CDR1 MNHEY and CDR2 SVGAGI come from the germline V gene.